This T cell receptor (beta chain) was documented in a study of T cell responses to AZD1222 COVID-19 vaccine. A word on this clone: The antigen is not known.

Trimming stripped 0 bases from V and 1 base from J, with 7 bases between. Looked up from germline, CDR1 is SGHRS and CDR2 is YFSETQ. The length of the CDR3 is 14 residues. Study results and caveats: Repertoire sampling was restricted to post-peak T cell response timepoints. Recipients of AZD1222 seropositive at baseline numbered only 6 or 7.

The repertoire was sequenced with immunoSEQ multiplex PCR; TCRdb's copy has only in-frame clones and lacks some. The sample holds roughly 51,000 clones, 70% to 90% seen once. This chain connects TRBV5-1 to TRBJ1-1; D is unclear. This specimen consisted of peripheral blood, obtained 28 days after the second AZD1222 dose. This TCR derives from an adult who received the AZD1222 COVID-19 vaccine. The CDR3 DNA is TGCGCCAGCAGCTTGGACGGCCAGAACACTGAAGCTTTCTTT. This translates into CASSLDGQNTEAFF. Using reference TRBV5-1 and TRBJ1-1 for the parts outside the CDR3, the full variable domain is KAGVTQTPRYLIKTRGQQVTLSCSPISGHRSVSWYQQTPGQGLQFLFEYFSETQRNKGNFPGRFSGRQFSNSRSEMNVSTLELGDSALYLCASSLDGQNTEAFFGQGTRLTVV.